Sequencing of this TCR beta chain was carried out in a study of T-cell reconstitution after alpha-beta-depleted transplantation in children. This clonotype showed up many times. During its preparation, the TCRbeta library received unique molecular identifiers. TCRdb reprocessed the PCR reads via MiXCR and lists one record per CDR3 protein. The sample lists over 400,000 distinct CDR3 sequences; around an eighth were seen once. This CDR3 is built from 16 residues. The chain combines TRBV21-1 with TRBJ1-6. TRBV21-1 is reported as a pseudogene. The sequenced sample was PBMCs from the stem cell graft donor, obtained from the stem cell graft. This sequence originates from a human donor who donated a stem cell graft to a child with combined immunodeficiency. The DNA of the CDR3 is TGTGCCAGCAGCAAAGGTCCGGGCTCCTATAATTCACCCCTCCACTTT. Translating gives CASSKGPGSYNSPLHF.